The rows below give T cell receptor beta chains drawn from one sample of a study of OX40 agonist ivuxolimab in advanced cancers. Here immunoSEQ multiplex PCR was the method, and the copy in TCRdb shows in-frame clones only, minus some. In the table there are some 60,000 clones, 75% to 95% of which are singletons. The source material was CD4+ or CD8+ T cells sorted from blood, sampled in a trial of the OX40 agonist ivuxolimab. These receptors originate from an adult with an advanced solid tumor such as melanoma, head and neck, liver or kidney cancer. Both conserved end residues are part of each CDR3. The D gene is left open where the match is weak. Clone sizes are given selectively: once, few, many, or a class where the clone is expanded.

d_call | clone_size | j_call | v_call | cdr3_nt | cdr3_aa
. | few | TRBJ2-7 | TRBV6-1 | TGTGCCAGCAGTGCCGGTGATGGGGATTCCCGTTACGAGCAGTACTTC | CASSAGDGDSRYEQYF
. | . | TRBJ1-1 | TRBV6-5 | TGTGCCAGCAGTTACGGGATTTTGAACACTGAAGCTTTCTTT | CASSYGILNTEAFF
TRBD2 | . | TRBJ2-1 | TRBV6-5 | TGTGCCAGCAGTTCTTTCCGACTAGCGGACAATGAGCAGTTCTTC | CASSSFRLADNEQFF
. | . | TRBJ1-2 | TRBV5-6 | TGTGCCAGCGGGAAAAACAGGATGTTGAACTATGGCTACACCTTC | CASGKNRMLNYGYTF
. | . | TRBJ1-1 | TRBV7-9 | TGTGCCAGCAGCCCGGGCCGGGACGAAGCTTTCTTT | CASSPGRDEAFF
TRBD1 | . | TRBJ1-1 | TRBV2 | TGTGCCAGCCCGGGACAGTTGGGGGGTACTGAAGCTTTCTTT | CASPGQLGGTEAFF
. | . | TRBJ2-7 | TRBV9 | TGTGCCAGCAGCGTAGGTGGGGGCACGGCGGCCTACGAGCAGTACTTC | CASSVGGGTAAYEQYF
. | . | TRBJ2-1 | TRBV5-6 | TGTGCCAGCAGCTTGGGCCTCTATGAGCAGTTCTTC | CASSLGLYEQFF
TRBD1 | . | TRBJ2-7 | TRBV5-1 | TGCGCCAGCAGCTTGCGGGGACAGGTACAACTATTAAAAGACTACGAGCAGTACTTC | CASSLRGQVQLLKDYEQYF
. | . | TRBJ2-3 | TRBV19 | TGTGCCAGTAGTATGGGTGGGGCAGATACGCAGTATTTT | CASSMGGADTQYF
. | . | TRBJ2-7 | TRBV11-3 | TGTGCCAGCAGCTCCTCACAGGGTTACGAGCAGTACTTC | CASSSSQGYEQYF
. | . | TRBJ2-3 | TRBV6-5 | TGTGCCAGCAGCTACGGGGTATGGGGCACAGATACGCAGTATTTT | CASSYGVWGTDTQYF
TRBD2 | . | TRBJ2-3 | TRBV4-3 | TGCGCCAGCAGCCAAGGGGCGGGAGCGTCCGCAGATACGCAGTATTTT | CASSQGAGASADTQYF
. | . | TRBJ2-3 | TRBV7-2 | TGTGCCAGCAGCTTAGCGGGAGGAGGTGCAGATACGCAGTATTTT | CASSLAGGGADTQYF
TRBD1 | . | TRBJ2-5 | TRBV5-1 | TGCGCCAGCAGAGACAGGGGGCAAGAGACCCAGTACTTC | CASRDRGQETQYF
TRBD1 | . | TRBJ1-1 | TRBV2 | TGTGCCAGCAGCGGACAGGGGGAAGGGGGCACTGAAGCTTTCTTT | CASSGQGEGGTEAFF
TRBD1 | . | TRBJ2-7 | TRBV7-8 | TGTGCCAGCAGCTCTAGGACAGGGCGTAACGAGCAGTACTTC | CASSSRTGRNEQYF
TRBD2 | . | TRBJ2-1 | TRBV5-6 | TGTGCCAGCAGCTTGGGACTAGCCGACCCCCCTCAGCAGTTCTTC | CASSLGLADPPQQFF
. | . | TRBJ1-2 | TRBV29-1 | TGCAGCGAAACGGGACGAAATTTC | CSETGRNF
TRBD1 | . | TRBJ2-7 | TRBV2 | TGTGCCAGCAGCTTAGGGCAGGGGACAGTCGACGAGCAGTACTTC | CASSLGQGTVDEQYF
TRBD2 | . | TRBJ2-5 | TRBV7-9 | TGTGCCAGCAGCTCAAGGGAGGGTATGAGAGAGACCCAGTACTTC | CASSSREGMRETQYF
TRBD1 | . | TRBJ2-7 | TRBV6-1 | TGTGCCAGCAGTGAATTTCAACAGGGGCTCTACGAGCAGTACTTC | CASSEFQQGLYEQYF
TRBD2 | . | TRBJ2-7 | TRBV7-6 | TGTGCCAGCAGCTTACTAGCGGGAGGATCAGCATACGAGCAGTACTTC | CASSLLAGGSAYEQYF
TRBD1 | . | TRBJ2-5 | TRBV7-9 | TGTGCCAGCAGCCGACAGGGGACATTGGAGACCCAGTACTTC | CASSRQGTLETQYF
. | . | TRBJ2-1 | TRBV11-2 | TGTGCCAGCAGTTTCGCTAGCCCTGAGCAGTTCTTC | CASSFASPEQFF
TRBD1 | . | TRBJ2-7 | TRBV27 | TGTGCCAGCACCTCCGGGACAGGAGCCTCCTACGAGCAGTACTTC | CASTSGTGASYEQYF
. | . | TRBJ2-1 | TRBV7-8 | TGTGCCAGCAGCCTAGAGGTCCAGCCGTACAATGAGCAGTTCTTC | CASSLEVQPYNEQFF
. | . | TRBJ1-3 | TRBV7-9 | TGTGCCAGCAGCTATCCGGGAAACACCATATATTTT | CASSYPGNTIYF
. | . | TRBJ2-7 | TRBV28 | TGTGCCAGCAGTCATATTGAATCATCCTACGAGCAGTACTTC | CASSHIESSYEQYF
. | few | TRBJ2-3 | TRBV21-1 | TGTGCCAGCAGCAAAGAGGAAGACAGACAGGTCCCGGATACGCAGTATTTT | CASSKEEDRQVPDTQYF
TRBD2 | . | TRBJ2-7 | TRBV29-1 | TGCAGCGGGGTCGGCGGGAGCTCCTACGAGCAGTACTTC | CSGVGGSSYEQYF
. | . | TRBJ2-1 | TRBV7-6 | TGTGCCAGCAGCTTAGCCGGGAGTTCCTACAATGAGCAGTTCTTC | CASSLAGSSYNEQFF
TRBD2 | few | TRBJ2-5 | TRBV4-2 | TGTGCCAGCAGCCATTCTACGGGAGGGCAAGAGACCCAGTACTTC | CASSHSTGGQETQYF